This T cell receptor beta chain derives from a study of shared clonotypes between healthy human individuals. Study-wide findings and caveats: Compared with memory subsets, naive subsets generally had larger estimated richness. A limitation of the genetic and exposure-history diversity represented arose from few donors.

Details on this clone: What it binds is unknown.

Naive-designated CD8 cells lacked CD45RO, were positively enriched for CCR7, and omitted terminally differentiated effector memory CD45RA+ cells. All donors were Caucasian adults living in Nashville, Tennessee. Trimming took 4 bases from V and 3 from J, leaving 17 bases between them. The CDR3 consists of 15 residues. The germline gives CDR1 SGDLS, CDR2 YYNGEE. Sorted-subset replicate PCRs used around 200 ng of genomic DNA. This amount corresponded to 33,000 or so T cell genomes. TCRdb's copy holds only in-frame clones and misses some; the assay was immunoSEQ multiplex PCR. The sample carries roughly 2,000,000 clones, roughly 94% recorded once.

Sequenced: naive CD8+ T cells sorted from blood. V gene TRBV9 combines with J gene TRBJ2-7; D possibly matches TRBD1 or TRBD2 (6 bases each). This clonotype was sampled from a man between 18 and 35 years old in good health. In DNA form, the CDR3 reads TGTGCCAGCAGCACGGGGGACAAAGACTACTACGAGCAGTACTTC. Protein product: CASSTGDKDYYEQYF.